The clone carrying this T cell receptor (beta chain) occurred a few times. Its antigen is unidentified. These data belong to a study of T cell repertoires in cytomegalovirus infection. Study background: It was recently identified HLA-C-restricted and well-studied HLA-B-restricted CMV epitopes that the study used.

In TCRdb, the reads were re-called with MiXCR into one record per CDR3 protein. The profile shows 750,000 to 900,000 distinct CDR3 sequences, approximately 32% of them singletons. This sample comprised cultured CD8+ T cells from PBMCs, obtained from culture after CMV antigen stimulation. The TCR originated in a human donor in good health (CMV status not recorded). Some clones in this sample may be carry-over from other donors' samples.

The CDR3, as DNA: TGTGCCACCAGCAGAGTCAAGGCAGATACGCAGTATTTT. Protein sequence: CATSRVKADTQYF. The chain uses TRBV15 and TRBJ2-3; no firm D call. CDR1 and CDR2 from the germline V gene are LNHNV and YYDKDF (reference sequence). Trimming took off 1 base at V and 4 bases at J, with 6 bases between the two ends. This CDR3 is 13 amino acids long.